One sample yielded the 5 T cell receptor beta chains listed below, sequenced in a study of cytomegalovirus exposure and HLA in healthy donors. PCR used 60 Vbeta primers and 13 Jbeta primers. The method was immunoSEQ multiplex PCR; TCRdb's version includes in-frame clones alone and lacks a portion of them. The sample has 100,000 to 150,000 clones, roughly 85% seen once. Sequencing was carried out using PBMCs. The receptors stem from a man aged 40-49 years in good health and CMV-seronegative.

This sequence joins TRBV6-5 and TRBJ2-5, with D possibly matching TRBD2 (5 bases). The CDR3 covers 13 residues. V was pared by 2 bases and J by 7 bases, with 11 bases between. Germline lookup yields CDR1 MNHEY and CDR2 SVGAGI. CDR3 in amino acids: CASSYPDWGTQYF. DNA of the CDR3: TGTGCCAGCAGTTACCCGGACTGGGGGACCCAGTACTTC.

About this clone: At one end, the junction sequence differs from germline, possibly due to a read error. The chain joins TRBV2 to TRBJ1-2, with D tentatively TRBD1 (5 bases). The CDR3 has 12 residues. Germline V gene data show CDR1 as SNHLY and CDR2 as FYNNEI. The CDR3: CASTLGGYAYTF. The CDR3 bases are TGTGCCAGCACCCTGGGGGGGTATGCCTACACCTTC.

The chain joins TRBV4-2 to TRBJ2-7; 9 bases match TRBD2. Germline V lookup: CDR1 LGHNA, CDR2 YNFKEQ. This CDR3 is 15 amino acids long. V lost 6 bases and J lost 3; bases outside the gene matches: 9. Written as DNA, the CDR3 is TGTGCCAGCAGTCCGGCCGGGACTAGCAGCTACGAGCAGTACTTC. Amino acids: CASSPAGTSSYEQYF.

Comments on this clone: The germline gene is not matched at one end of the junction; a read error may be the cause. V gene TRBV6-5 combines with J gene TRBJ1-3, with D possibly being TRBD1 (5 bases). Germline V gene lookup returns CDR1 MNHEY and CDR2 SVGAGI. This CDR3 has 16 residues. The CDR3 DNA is TGTGCCAGCAGTTACTCGCCCAGGGTGGTCGGAAGCACCATATATTTT. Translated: CASSYSPRVVGSTIYF.

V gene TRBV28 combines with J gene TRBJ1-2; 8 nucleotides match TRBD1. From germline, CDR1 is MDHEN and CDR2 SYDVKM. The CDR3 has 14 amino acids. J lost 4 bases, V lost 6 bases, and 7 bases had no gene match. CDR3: CASRRSGTGYGYTF. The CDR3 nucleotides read TGTGCCAGCAGACGATCCGGGACAGGCTATGGCTACACCTTC.